This T cell receptor beta chain was observed in a study of long-term antiretroviral therapy in people with HIV. Points from the study as a whole: Controls showed broader CDR3 length ranges than did the HIV repertoires.

Notes on this clone: Its antigen is not identified.

Run at survey level, the immunoSEQ assay was version v3.0. Researchers set sequencing to target roughly 40,000-55,000 T-cell genomes per sample. The assay was immunoSEQ multiplex PCR, and TCRdb's table has in-frame clones only and misses some. The table lists roughly 20,000 clones, 81% of them singletons, with about 7.7% in the top ten. The ends were cut back, 9 bases at V and 2 bases at J, with 14 bases in the middle. The CDR3 covers 13 residues. Germline values: CDR1 SGHVS, CDR2 FQNEAQ. Prior to DNA extraction, the samples held roughly 0.85-10 million cryopreserved PBMC. Sequences were derived from unsorted PBMCs, sampled 1.5 years after starting antiretroviral therapy. V is TRBV7-8 and J is TRBJ2-7; the D gene could be TRBD1 or TRBD2 (6 bases each). The receptor comes from a man aged 25-40 years with HIV. CDR3 sequence reads: CASRGTLTYEQYF. DNA of the CDR3: TGTGCCAGTCGCGGGACACTGACCTACGAGCAGTACTTC.